This TCR beta chain was obtained from a study of blood T cell repertoires in COVID-19. This CDR3 contains 13 residues. Germline V gene lookup returns CDR1 MNHEY and CDR2 SVGAGI. Between the trimmed V and J ends, which lost 4 bases and 4 bases, there was a span of 7 bases. Only in-frame clones appear in the TCRdb table, and some are missing; sequencing was by immunoSEQ multiplex PCR. The sample contains approximately 220,000 clones, 83% of which appear only once. Sequencing input: PBMCs or T cells enriched from blood (not recorded which). This chain uses TRBV6-5 with TRBJ2-2, with D perhaps matching TRBD2 (6 bases). This receptor was taken from a woman aged 50 to 60 who had been exposed to COVID-19. The CDR3 loop is CASSLGGTGELFF. The CDR3 DNA is TGTGCCAGCAGTTTGGGGGGCACCGGGGAGCTGTTTTTT.